A selection of T cell receptor beta chains follows, all from one sample in a study of cytotoxic CD8 clonotypes in ibrutinib-treated CLL. Assay used: immunoSEQ multiplex PCR; TCRdb lists only in-frame clones, some missing. The data hold 250,000 or so clones, with around three quarters observed a single time. Sequences were derived from PBMCs, sampled after 24 months of ibrutinib treatment. The receptors stem from a human donor with chronic lymphocytic leukemia. CDR3s include the opening cysteine and the closing phenylalanine or tryptophan. D genes are given only for firm matches. Where a row states a size, it is once, few, many or the class of an expanded clone; other rows omit it.

D gene: TRBD2
V gene: TRBV27
J gene: TRBJ2-7
clone size: .
CDR3 DNA: TGTGCCAGCACGGGACTAGGAGGGGCCGAGCAGTACTTC
CDR3 protein: CASTGLGGAEQYF

D gene: TRBD1
V gene: TRBV19
J gene: TRBJ1-5
clone size: .
CDR3 DNA: TGTGCCAGTAGGGGGGCAGGGGGCTTACAGCCCCAGCATTTT
CDR3 protein: CASRGAGGLQPQHF

D gene: TRBD1
V gene: TRBV27
J gene: TRBJ2-2
clone size: few
CDR3 DNA: TGTGCCAGCAGTTTGAGCCAGGGGGCAAACACCGGGGAGCTGTTTTTT
CDR3 protein: CASSLSQGANTGELFF

D gene: .
V gene: TRBV7-8
J gene: TRBJ2-4
clone size: .
CDR3 DNA: TGTGCCAGCAGCTTAGGCGACAAAAACATTCAGTACTTC
CDR3 protein: CASSLGDKNIQYF

D gene: .
V gene: TRBV10-3
J gene: TRBJ2-7
clone size: .
CDR3 DNA: TGTGCCACCGGACAGGGAGGGTACGAGCAGTACTTC
CDR3 protein: CATGQGGYEQYF

D gene: .
V gene: TRBV28
J gene: TRBJ2-7
clone size: .
CDR3 DNA: TGTGCCAGCAGTTTTTTAGCAGGGTACGAGCAGTACTTC
CDR3 protein: CASSFLAGYEQYF

D gene: TRBD2
V gene: TRBV9
J gene: TRBJ2-7
clone size: .
CDR3 DNA: TGTGCCAGCAGCGAGGGGAGCGGGAGGTCCTACGAGCAGTACTTC
CDR3 protein: CASSEGSGRSYEQYF

D gene: TRBD2
V gene: TRBV28
J gene: TRBJ2-1
clone size: .
CDR3 DNA: TGTGCCAGCAGTTCTACCCGACTAGCGGGAGATGGTGAGCAGTTCTTC
CDR3 protein: CASSSTRLAGDGEQFF

D gene: .
V gene: TRBV6-5
J gene: TRBJ1-4
clone size: .
CDR3 DNA: TGTGCCAGCAGTTACAGGGAGCGCGAAAAACTGTTTTTT
CDR3 protein: CASSYREREKLFF

D gene: .
V gene: TRBV29-1
J gene: TRBJ2-3
clone size: .
CDR3 DNA: TGCAGCGTTGTAGGTGGTGAAACAGATACGCAGTATTTT
CDR3 protein: CSVVGGETDTQYF

D gene: TRBD1
V gene: TRBV2
J gene: TRBJ2-5
clone size: .
CDR3 DNA: TGTGCCAGCAGTGACAACAGGGGGTACCAAGAGACCCAGTACTTC
CDR3 protein: CASSDNRGYQETQYF

D gene: .
V gene: TRBV28
J gene: TRBJ2-7
clone size: .
CDR3 DNA: TGTGCCAGCAGGACAACAGGGTCTAACTACGAGCAGTACTTC
CDR3 protein: CASRTTGSNYEQYF

D gene: .
V gene: TRBV27
J gene: TRBJ2-2
clone size: many
CDR3 DNA: TGTGCCAGCAGTTTAGTGAACACCGGGGAGCTGTTTTTT
CDR3 protein: CASSLVNTGELFF

D gene: TRBD1
V gene: TRBV7-9
J gene: TRBJ2-7
clone size: .
CDR3 DNA: TGTGCCAGCAGCCCCCCGACAGGGGTTGACTACGAGCAGTACTTC
CDR3 protein: CASSPPTGVDYEQYF

D gene: TRBD1
V gene: TRBV2
J gene: TRBJ1-4
clone size: few
CDR3 DNA: TGTGCCAGCAGCCACGACAGGGGGGATGAAAAACTGTTTTTT
CDR3 protein: CASSHDRGDEKLFF

D gene: TRBD1
V gene: TRBV27
J gene: TRBJ1-2
clone size: .
CDR3 DNA: TGTGCCAGCAGTCCGACAGGGGGCGGCGACTATGGCTACACCTTC
CDR3 protein: CASSPTGGGDYGYTF

D gene: TRBD2
V gene: TRBV5-1
J gene: TRBJ2-3
clone size: once
CDR3 DNA: TGCGCCAGCAGCTTGGAGGCTAGCGGGAACACAGATACGCAGTATTTT
CDR3 protein: CASSLEASGNTDTQYF

D gene: TRBD1
V gene: TRBV29-1
J gene: TRBJ1-2
clone size: .
CDR3 DNA: TGCAGCGCCCCCGGGGACAGAAGCAACTATGGCTACACCTTC
CDR3 protein: CSAPGDRSNYGYTF

D gene: .
V gene: TRBV4-3
J gene: TRBJ1-1
clone size: .
CDR3 DNA: TGCGCCAGCAGCCAAGATTGGCAGCCGAACACTGAAGCTTTCTTT
CDR3 protein: CASSQDWQPNTEAFF

D gene: TRBD1
V gene: TRBV6-5
J gene: TRBJ2-7
clone size: few
CDR3 DNA: TGTGCCAGCAGTCCCGGGACAGGGTCCTACGAGCAGTACTTC
CDR3 protein: CASSPGTGSYEQYF

D gene: TRBD1
V gene: TRBV9
J gene: TRBJ2-5
clone size: .
CDR3 DNA: TGTGCCAGCAGCGAACCGGACAGGCAAGAGACCCAGTACTTC
CDR3 protein: CASSEPDRQETQYF

D gene: .
V gene: TRBV27
J gene: TRBJ2-7
clone size: .
CDR3 DNA: TGTGCCAGCAGTTTTGGCGACAGAGCCTACGAGCAGTACTTC
CDR3 protein: CASSFGDRAYEQYF

D gene: TRBD2
V gene: TRBV19
J gene: TRBJ2-1
clone size: .
CDR3 DNA: TGTGCCAGTAGTAAATCGGGACTAGAGCAGTTCTTC
CDR3 protein: CASSKSGLEQFF

D gene: .
V gene: TRBV28
J gene: TRBJ2-7
clone size: .
CDR3 DNA: TGTGCCAGCAGCCCGGACCGTCGTCGCTACGAGCAGTACTTC
CDR3 protein: CASSPDRRRYEQYF

D gene: .
V gene: TRBV19
J gene: TRBJ1-5
clone size: .
CDR3 DNA: TGTGCCAGTAGGGTGGACAGTAGCAATCAGCCCCAGCATTTT
CDR3 protein: CASRVDSSNQPQHF

D gene: .
V gene: TRBV5-4
J gene: TRBJ1-2
clone size: .
CDR3 DNA: TGTGCCAGCAGCCTCGAGAGATATGGCTACACCTTC
CDR3 protein: CASSLERYGYTF

D gene: .
V gene: TRBV28
J gene: TRBJ1-5
clone size: .
CDR3 DNA: TGTGCCAGCAGTTGGGGTAGGGAATATCAGCCCCAGCATTTT
CDR3 protein: CASSWGREYQPQHF

D gene: .
V gene: TRBV9
J gene: TRBJ2-1
clone size: once
CDR3 DNA: TGTGCCAGCAGCGTAAGTAGAAACAATGAGCAGTTCTTC
CDR3 protein: CASSVSRNNEQFF

D gene: TRBD2
V gene: TRBV7-2
J gene: TRBJ2-7
clone size: .
CDR3 DNA: TGTGCCAGCAGCCTCGGGAGGGGGTCTGGGGAGCAGTACTTC
CDR3 protein: CASSLGRGSGEQYF

D gene: TRBD2
V gene: TRBV7-9
J gene: TRBJ2-7
clone size: .
CDR3 DNA: TGTGCCAGCAGCCCAACGGGGGGCGAGCAGTACTTC
CDR3 protein: CASSPTGGEQYF

D gene: .
V gene: TRBV9
J gene: TRBJ2-1
clone size: .
CDR3 DNA: TGTGCCAGCAGCGTAGCTCCCACCGGGAGCGGCGGCAATGAGCAGTTCTTC
CDR3 protein: CASSVAPTGSGGNEQFF

D gene: .
V gene: TRBV4-2
J gene: TRBJ2-7
clone size: .
CDR3 DNA: TGTGCCAGCAGCCAAGTGGGCAGGGAGTCCTACGAGCAGTACTTC
CDR3 protein: CASSQVGRESYEQYF

D gene: TRBD1
V gene: TRBV7-9
J gene: TRBJ1-5
clone size: .
CDR3 DNA: TGTGCCAGCAGCCCGCAGGGGGCGACGCAGCCCCAGCATTTT
CDR3 protein: CASSPQGATQPQHF

D gene: .
V gene: TRBV27
J gene: TRBJ2-1
clone size: .
CDR3 DNA: TGTGCCAGCAGATGGGCCGGTCTCAATGAGCAGTTCTTC
CDR3 protein: CASRWAGLNEQFF

D gene: .
V gene: TRBV5-1
J gene: TRBJ2-7
clone size: .
CDR3 DNA: TGCGCCAGCAGCTTGGCCGCGGGACAACCCTACGAGCAGTACTTC
CDR3 protein: CASSLAAGQPYEQYF

D gene: TRBD2
V gene: TRBV5-1
J gene: TRBJ2-7
clone size: once
CDR3 DNA: TGCGCCAGCAAACCGGGGGGGTTGGATGACTACGAGCAGTACTTC
CDR3 protein: CASKPGGLDDYEQYF

D gene: .
V gene: TRBV7-3
J gene: TRBJ2-1
clone size: .
CDR3 DNA: TGTGCCAGCAGCTTAACGCGGAGCTCCTACAATGAGCAGTTCTTC
CDR3 protein: CASSLTRSSYNEQFF

D gene: .
V gene: TRBV2
J gene: TRBJ2-5
clone size: .
CDR3 DNA: TGTGCCAGCAGAGGGGCCAACCAAGAGACCCAGTACTTC
CDR3 protein: CASRGANQETQYF

D gene: TRBD2
V gene: TRBV29-1
J gene: TRBJ2-1
clone size: .
CDR3 DNA: TGCAGCGTTGAGTCTAGCGGGGCAACTACCTACAATGAGCAGTTCTTC
CDR3 protein: CSVESSGATTYNEQFF

D gene: .
V gene: TRBV7-9
J gene: TRBJ1-5
clone size: .
CDR3 DNA: TGTGCCAGCAGCTTAGCGGAAGGGGTCTACCAGCCCCAGCATTTT
CDR3 protein: CASSLAEGVYQPQHF

D gene: TRBD2
V gene: TRBV28
J gene: TRBJ2-3
clone size: .
CDR3 DNA: TGTGCCAGCAGTTTCTTGGCGGGAGGGCCGAATACGCAGTATTTT
CDR3 protein: CASSFLAGGPNTQYF

D gene: TRBD1
V gene: TRBV28
J gene: TRBJ2-7
clone size: few
CDR3 DNA: TGTGCCAGCAGTGTCGACAGGGGCCTAATCTTC
CDR3 protein: CASSVDRGLIF

D gene: .
V gene: TRBV6-6
J gene: TRBJ2-7
clone size: once
CDR3 DNA: TGTGCCAGCAGTTATTTAAAAGCCCACCCCTCCTACGAGCAGTACTTC
CDR3 protein: CASSYLKAHPSYEQYF

D gene: .
V gene: TRBV10-1
J gene: TRBJ1-1
clone size: .
CDR3 DNA: TGCGCCAGCAGTGACGGGTCTATGAACACTGAAGCTTTCTTT
CDR3 protein: CASSDGSMNTEAFF

D gene: .
V gene: TRBV11-3
J gene: TRBJ2-1
clone size: .
CDR3 DNA: TGTGCCAGCAGCTTATCCCTCGGTAGTGAGCAGTTCTTC
CDR3 protein: CASSLSLGSEQFF

D gene: .
V gene: TRBV27
J gene: TRBJ1-1
clone size: .
CDR3 DNA: TGTGCCAGCAGTTCTCCCCGGGGACTAGCCCAAGCTTTCTTT
CDR3 protein: CASSSPRGLAQAFF

D gene: TRBD1
V gene: TRBV15
J gene: TRBJ2-3
clone size: .
CDR3 DNA: TGTGCCACCAGCAGTCCAGGGGGCTCAGATACGCAGTATTTT
CDR3 protein: CATSSPGGSDTQYF

D gene: .
V gene: TRBV15
J gene: TRBJ2-5
clone size: .
CDR3 DNA: TGTGCCACCGCCCTACCCCAAGAGACCCAGTACTTC
CDR3 protein: CATALPQETQYF

D gene: .
V gene: TRBV2
J gene: TRBJ2-5
clone size: .
CDR3 DNA: TGTGCCAGCCGTGTAACAGGGTCGAGCCAAGAGACCCAGTACTTC
CDR3 protein: CASRVTGSSQETQYF

D gene: .
V gene: TRBV29-1
J gene: TRBJ2-5
clone size: .
CDR3 DNA: TGCAGCGTTGAAGGTCGGCTACAAGAGACCCAGTACTTC
CDR3 protein: CSVEGRLQETQYF

D gene: .
V gene: TRBV6-5
J gene: TRBJ1-2
clone size: .
CDR3 DNA: TGTGCCAGCAGGCAGGCCCCGGGGAGCTATGGCTACACCTTC
CDR3 protein: CASRQAPGSYGYTF

D gene: .
V gene: TRBV28
J gene: TRBJ1-4
clone size: once
CDR3 DNA: TGTGCCAGCAGTCCCGGGGGCTCGCACAATGAAAAACTGTTTTTT
CDR3 protein: CASSPGGSHNEKLFF

D gene: .
V gene: TRBV5-1
J gene: TRBJ1-1
clone size: .
CDR3 DNA: TGCGCCAGCAGCCTCGTTGCGGCAGGGGACTTCTCTGAAGCTTTCTTT
CDR3 protein: CASSLVAAGDFSEAFF

D gene: .
V gene: TRBV7-9
J gene: TRBJ2-1
clone size: .
CDR3 DNA: TGTGCCAGCAGCCCGGGGCTAGCTTCAATGGATGAGCAGTTCTTC
CDR3 protein: CASSPGLASMDEQFF

D gene: TRBD1
V gene: TRBV10-3
J gene: TRBJ1-1
clone size: .
CDR3 DNA: TGTGCCATCACTCAGGACAGGGGGTATACTGAAGCTTTCTTT
CDR3 protein: CAITQDRGYTEAFF